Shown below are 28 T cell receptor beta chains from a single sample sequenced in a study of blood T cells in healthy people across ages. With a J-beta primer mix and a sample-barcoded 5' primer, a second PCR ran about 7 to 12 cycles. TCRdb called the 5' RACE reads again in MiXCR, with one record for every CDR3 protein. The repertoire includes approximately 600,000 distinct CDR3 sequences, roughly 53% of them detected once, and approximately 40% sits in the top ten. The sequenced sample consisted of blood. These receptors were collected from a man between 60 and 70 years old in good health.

CDR3 DNA: TGTGCCAGCAGTTCACCGGGACAAAAGCAGTACTTC. This encodes CASSSPGQKQYF. J is TRBJ2-4 and V is TRBV6-5; a possible D gene is TRBD1 (6 bases). In germline, CDR1 is MNHEY, CDR2 SVGAGI. The CDR3 totals 12 residues. V lost 4 bases and J lost 13, with 14 bases in between.

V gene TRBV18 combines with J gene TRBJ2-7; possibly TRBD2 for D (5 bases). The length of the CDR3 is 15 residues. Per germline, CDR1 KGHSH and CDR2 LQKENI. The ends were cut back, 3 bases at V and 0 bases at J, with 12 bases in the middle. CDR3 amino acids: CASSPRAGISYEQYF. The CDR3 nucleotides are TGTGCCAGCTCACCGAGGGCCGGGATCTCCTACGAGCAGTACTTC.

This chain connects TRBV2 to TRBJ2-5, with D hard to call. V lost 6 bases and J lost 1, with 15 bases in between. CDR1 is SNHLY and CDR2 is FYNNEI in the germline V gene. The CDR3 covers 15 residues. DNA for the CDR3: TGTGCCAGCAGCCCGGACGGTGGGGTCCAAGAGACCCAGTACTTC. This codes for CASSPDGGVQETQYF.

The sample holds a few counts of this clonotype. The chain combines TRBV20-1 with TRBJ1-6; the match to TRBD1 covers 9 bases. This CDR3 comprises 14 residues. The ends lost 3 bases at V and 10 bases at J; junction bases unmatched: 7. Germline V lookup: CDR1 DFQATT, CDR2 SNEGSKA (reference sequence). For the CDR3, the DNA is TGCAGTGCTAGCCGGGACAGGGCAGGGTCACCCCTCCACTTT. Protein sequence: CSASRDRAGSPLHF.

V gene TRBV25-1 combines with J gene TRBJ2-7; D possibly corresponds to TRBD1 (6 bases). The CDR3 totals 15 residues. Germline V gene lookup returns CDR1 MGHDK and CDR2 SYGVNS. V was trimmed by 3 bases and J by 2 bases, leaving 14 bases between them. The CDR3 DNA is TGTGCCAGCAGTGAGAACAGGGAGAACCCCTACGAGCAGTACTTC. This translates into CASSENRENPYEQYF.

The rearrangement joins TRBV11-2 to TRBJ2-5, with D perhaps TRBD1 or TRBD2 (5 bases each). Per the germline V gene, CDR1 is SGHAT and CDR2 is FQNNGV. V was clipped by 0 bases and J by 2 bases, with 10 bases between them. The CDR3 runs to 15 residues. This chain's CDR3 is CASSLEVGRQETQYF. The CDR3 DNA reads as TGTGCCAGCAGCTTAGAAGTGGGACGGCAAGAGACCCAGTACTTC.

This CDR3 is CSAGDGRRSPLHF. Written as DNA, the CDR3 is TGCAGTGCTGGCGACGGGCGGCGGTCACCCCTCCACTTT. The chain carries TRBV20-1 and TRBJ1-6; D gene uncertain. The ends were cut back, 5 bases at V and 10 bases at J, with 15 bases in the middle. This CDR3 is 13 amino acids long. Germline CDR1 DFQATT, CDR2 SNEGSKA (reference sequence).

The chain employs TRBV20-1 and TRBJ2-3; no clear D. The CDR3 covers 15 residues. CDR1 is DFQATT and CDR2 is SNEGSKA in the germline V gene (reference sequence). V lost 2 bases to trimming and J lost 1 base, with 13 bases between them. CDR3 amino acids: CSARPSLGGTDTQYF. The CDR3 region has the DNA TGCAGTGCTAGACCAAGCCTGGGCGGCACAGATACGCAGTATTTT.

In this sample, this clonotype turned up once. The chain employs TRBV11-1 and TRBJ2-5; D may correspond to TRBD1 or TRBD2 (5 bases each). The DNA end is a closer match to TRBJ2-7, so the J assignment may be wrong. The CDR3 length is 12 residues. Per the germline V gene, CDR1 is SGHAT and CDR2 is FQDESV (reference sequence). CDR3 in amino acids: CPPGQVLYEQYF. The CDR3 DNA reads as TGTCCACCGGGGCAGGTGTTATACGAGCAGTACTTC.

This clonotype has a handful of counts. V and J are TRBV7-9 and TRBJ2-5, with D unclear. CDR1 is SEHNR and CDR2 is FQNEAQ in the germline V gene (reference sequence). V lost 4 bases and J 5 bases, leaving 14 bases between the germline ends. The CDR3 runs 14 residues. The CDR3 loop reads CASSYTEIRETQYF. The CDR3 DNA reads TGTGCCAGCAGCTATACAGAAATTCGGGAGACCCAGTACTTC.

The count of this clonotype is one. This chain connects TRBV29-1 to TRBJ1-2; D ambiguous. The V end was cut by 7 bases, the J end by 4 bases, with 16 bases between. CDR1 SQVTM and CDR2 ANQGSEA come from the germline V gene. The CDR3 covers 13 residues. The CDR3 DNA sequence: TGCAGCGCCTCGGACGGAGAGGGCTATGGCTACACCTTC. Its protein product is CSASDGEGYGYTF. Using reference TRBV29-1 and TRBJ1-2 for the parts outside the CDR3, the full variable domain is SAVISQKPSRDICQRGTSLTIQCQVDSQVTMMFWYRQQPGQSLTLIATANQGSEATYESGFVIDKFPISRPNLTFSTLTVSNMSPEDSSIYLCSASDGEGYGYTFGSGTRLTVV.

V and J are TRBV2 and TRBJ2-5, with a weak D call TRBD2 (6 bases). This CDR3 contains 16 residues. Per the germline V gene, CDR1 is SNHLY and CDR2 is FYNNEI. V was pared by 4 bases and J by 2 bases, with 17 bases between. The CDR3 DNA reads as TGTGCCAGCAGTGTTATGGGGGGACTTACTCAAGAGACCCAGTACTTC. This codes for CASSVMGGLTQETQYF. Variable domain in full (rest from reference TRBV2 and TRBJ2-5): EPEVTQTPSHQVTQMGQEVILRCVPISNHLYFYWYRQILGQKVEFLVSFYNNEISEKSEIFDDQFSVERPDGSNFTLKIRSTKLEDSAMYFCASSVMGGLTQETQYFGPGTRLLVL.

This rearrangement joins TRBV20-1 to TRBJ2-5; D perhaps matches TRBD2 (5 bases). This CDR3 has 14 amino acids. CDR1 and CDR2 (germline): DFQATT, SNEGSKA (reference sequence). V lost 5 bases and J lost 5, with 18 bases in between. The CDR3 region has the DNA TGCAGTGCTCCGACCAAGAGGGAAGGGGAGACCCAGTACTTC. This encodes CSAPTKREGETQYF.

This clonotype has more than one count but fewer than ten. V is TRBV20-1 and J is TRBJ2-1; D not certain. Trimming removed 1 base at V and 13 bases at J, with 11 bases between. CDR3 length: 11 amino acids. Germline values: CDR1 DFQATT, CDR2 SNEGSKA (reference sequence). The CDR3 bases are TGCAGTGCTAGAGTAGGTACTGTACAGTTCTTC. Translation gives CSARVGTVQFF.

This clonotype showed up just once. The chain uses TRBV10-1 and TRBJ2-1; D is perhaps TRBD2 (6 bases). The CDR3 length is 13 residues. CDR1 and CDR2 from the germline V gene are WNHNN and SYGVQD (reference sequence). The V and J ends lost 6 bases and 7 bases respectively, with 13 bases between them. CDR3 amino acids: CASSSAGQNEQFF. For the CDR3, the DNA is TGCGCCAGCAGCTCCGCGGGGCAAAATGAGCAGTTCTTC.

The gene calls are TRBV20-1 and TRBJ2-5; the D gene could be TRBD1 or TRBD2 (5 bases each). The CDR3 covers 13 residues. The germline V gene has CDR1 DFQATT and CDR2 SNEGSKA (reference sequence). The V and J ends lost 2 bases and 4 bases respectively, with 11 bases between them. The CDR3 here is CSARFKGRETQYF. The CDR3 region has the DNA TGCAGTGCTAGATTTAAGGGGAGAGAGACCCAGTACTTC.

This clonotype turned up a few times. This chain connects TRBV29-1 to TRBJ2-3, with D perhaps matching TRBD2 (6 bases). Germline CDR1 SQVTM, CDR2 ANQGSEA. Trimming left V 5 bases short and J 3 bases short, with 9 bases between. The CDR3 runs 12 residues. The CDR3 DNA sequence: TGCAGCGTTAGGACTACGACAGATACGCAGTATTTT. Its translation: CSVRTTTDTQYF.

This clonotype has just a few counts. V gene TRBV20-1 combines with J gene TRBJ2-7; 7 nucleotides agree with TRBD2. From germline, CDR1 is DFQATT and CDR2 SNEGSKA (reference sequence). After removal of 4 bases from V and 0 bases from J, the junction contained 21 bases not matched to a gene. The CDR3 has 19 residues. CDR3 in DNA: TGCAGTGCTACTCCCGCGGGTCGTGCGGGCGGGGGTGACTCCTACGAGCAGTACTTC. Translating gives CSATPAGRAGGGDSYEQYF.

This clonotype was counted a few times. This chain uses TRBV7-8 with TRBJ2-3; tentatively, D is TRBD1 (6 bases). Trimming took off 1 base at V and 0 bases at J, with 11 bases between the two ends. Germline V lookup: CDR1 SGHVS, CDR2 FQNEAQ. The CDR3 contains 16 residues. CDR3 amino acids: CASSLEGEWSTDTQYF. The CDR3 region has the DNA TGTGCCAGCAGCTTAGAGGGGGAATGGAGCACAGATACGCAGTATTTT.

DNA of the CDR3: TGCGCCAGCAGCCGAAGTCGGGCGGGGACGCAGTATTTT. Translated, it gives CASSRSRAGTQYF. The V call is TRBV10-1, the J call TRBJ2-3, with D possibly being TRBD2 (6 bases). The germline V gene has CDR1 WNHNN and CDR2 SYGVQD (reference sequence). The CDR3 is 13 residues long. Between the trimmed V and J ends, which lost 6 bases and 9 bases, there was a span of 16 bases.

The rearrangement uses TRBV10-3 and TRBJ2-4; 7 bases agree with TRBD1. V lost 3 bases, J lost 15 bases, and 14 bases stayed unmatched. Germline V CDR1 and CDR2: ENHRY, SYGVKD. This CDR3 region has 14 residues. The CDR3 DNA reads TGTGCCATCAGTGAAGGGACAGCCTCCTACGAGCGGTACTTC. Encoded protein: CAISEGTASYERYF.

The CDR3 nucleotides read TGTGCCAGCAGTTTAGAGGGGACTAGCGCAGATGAGCAGTTCTTC. Translation gives CASSLEGTSADEQFF. This sequence joins TRBV12-3 or TRBV12-4 and TRBJ2-1, with 10 bases aligning to TRBD2. The CDR3 runs to 15 residues. The junction had 5 bases not matched to a gene; V was cut back by 1 base and J by 8 bases.

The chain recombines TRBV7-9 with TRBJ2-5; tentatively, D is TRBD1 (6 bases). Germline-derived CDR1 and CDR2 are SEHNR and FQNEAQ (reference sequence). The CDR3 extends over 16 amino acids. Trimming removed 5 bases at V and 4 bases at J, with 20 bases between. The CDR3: CASSPQGKRDRETQYF. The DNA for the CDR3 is TGTGCCAGCAGCCCACAGGGAAAGAGGGATAGAGAGACCCAGTACTTC.

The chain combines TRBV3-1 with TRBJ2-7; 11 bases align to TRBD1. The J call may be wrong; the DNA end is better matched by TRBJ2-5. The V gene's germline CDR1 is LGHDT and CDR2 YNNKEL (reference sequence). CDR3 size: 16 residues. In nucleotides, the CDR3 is TGTGCCAGCAGCCAATATGGACAGGGGGCTGGAGAGACCCAGTACTTC. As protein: CASSQYGQGAGETQYF.

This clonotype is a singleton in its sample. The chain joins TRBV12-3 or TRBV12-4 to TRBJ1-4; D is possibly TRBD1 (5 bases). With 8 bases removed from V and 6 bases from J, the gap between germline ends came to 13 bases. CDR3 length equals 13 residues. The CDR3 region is CASSQSGDEKLFF. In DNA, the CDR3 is TGTGCCAGCTCCCAGTCGGGGGATGAAAAACTGTTTTTT.

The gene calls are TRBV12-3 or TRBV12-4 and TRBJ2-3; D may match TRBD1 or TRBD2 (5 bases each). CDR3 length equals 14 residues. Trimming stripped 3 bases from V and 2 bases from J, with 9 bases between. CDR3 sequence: CASSLGVATDTQYF. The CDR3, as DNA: TGTGCCAGCAGTTTGGGGGTCGCCACAGATACGCAGTATTTT.

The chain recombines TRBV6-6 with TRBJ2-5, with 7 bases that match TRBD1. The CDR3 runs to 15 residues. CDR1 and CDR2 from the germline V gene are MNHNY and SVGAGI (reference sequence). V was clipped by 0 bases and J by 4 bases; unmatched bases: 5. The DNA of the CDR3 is TGTGCCAGCAGTTACTCGGCCGGGACAGCAGAGACCCAGTACTTC. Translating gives CASSYSAGTAETQYF.

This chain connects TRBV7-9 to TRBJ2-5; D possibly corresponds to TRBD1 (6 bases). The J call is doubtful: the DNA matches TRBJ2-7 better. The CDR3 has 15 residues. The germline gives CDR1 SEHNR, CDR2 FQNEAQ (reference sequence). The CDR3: CASSSTTGAAYEQYF. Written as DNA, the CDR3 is TGTGCCAGCAGCTCGACGACAGGCGCGGCCTACGAGCAGTACTTC.